This T cell receptor beta chain was observed in a study of shared clonotypes between healthy human individuals (dated by TCRdb to the early 2020s). Study-level background: Three men and a couple of women, aged 18 to 49 years, made up the cohort. Per donor, three plates each were used for CD4 naive and CD4 memory, two for CD8 naive, and one for CD8 memory. The study deeply sequenced blood TCR repertoires of roughly five healthy adults to estimate repertoire size and the extent of clonotype sharing between individuals. Different laboratories and diverse techniques were used to prepare libraries and sequence TCR repertoires, to increase sequencing depth and limit assay-specific biases. Each donor's leukapheresis produced roughly between roughly 0.94 and 9.5 billion PBMCs. The paper as a whole reports these results and caveats: Naive subsets generally had larger estimated clonotype richness than memory subsets. Sampling was limited to blood, and TCR repertoires in tissue likely differ from TCR repertoires in blood. The small number of donors limited the genetic and exposure-history diversity represented. Pairwise subsampling indicated that sequencing depth was expected to affect the degree of clonotype sharing among donors. Sharing across a few donors was observed for around 4.8% of naive CD4, 3% to 3.5% of naive CD8, over 2% of memory CD4, and roughly 0.4% of memory CD8 clonotypes. Compared with non-shared clonotypes, clonotypes shared by all four sorted-subset donors had higher generation probabilities. Rarefaction of sorted-subset datasets indicated incomplete sequencing despite the large sequencing depth.

To note about this clone: The clone's antigen remains unknown. Base qualities are not provided; no much larger clone lies one nucleotide away.

The donors were healthy, HIV-negative adults with no recently reported acute infections or vaccinations. Every donor was a Caucasian adult living in Nashville, Tennessee, USA. CD4+ T cells were enriched through magnetic negative selection, after which naive cells were positively selected on CD45RA and the remaining negative fraction served as the memory subset. Blood was obtained by leukapheresis, after which PBMCs were separated by Ficoll-Histopaque density gradient centrifugation and cryopreserved in liquid nitrogen vapor phase. Analytical flow cytometry was used to check the purity and quantity of each magnetically sorted T cell population. Each sorted fraction had its genomic DNA isolated and then quantified by UV absorbance on a Nanodrop 2000c. TCR CDR3 regions were amplified from genomic DNA by multiplex PCR using the deep immunoSEQ assay. Extracted genomic DNA from each cell subset was distributed evenly across all wells of several immunoSEQ 96-well plates, and each plate was treated as a replicate. Each replicate PCR for sorted subsets received roughly 200 ng genomic DNA, equal to 28,000 or so T cell genomes. Purified libraries were quantified with a Qubit 3.0 fluorometer, sized on a Bioanalyzer 2100, and re-quantified with the KAPA Library Quantification kit. Each immunoSEQ 96-well plate was sequenced on its own single-read 150-cycle Illumina NextSeq 550 flow cell. On the study's bioinformatics: Because only junctional sequences without quality scores were contained in the immunoSEQ output, filtering matching that applied to full-length reads could not be performed. Sequences were annotated with PyIR, a Python wrapper for IgBLAST v1.9, using IMGT germline references to assign V/J genes and CDR3. Reads were removed for weak V/J assignments (E-value above 1e-6), missing CDR3, stop codons, out-of-frame junctions, or ambiguous translated residues. V3J clonotypes were defined as sequences sharing an identical inferred V gene, J gene, and CDR3 amino acid sequence. To compute the percentage overlap between repertoires, the number of shared unique clonotypes was divided by the size of the smaller repertoire. RTK rarefaction, the Chao1 estimator, and Recon v2.1 estimates of unobserved clonotypes were used to assess repertoire richness. For all TCRbeta clonotypes obtained by the gDNA method from four donors, generation probabilities were computed with OLGA. Here the immuneACCESS table is served through TCRdb, limited to in-frame sequences with V and J called. Missing clones are a known gap in these copies; in checked studies unresolved V genes cover under half, and the rest lacks a known reason. That table gives V, J and clone size, and the DNA gave D and trimming. This sample gives fewer than 400,000 clones in total; around 67% of them show up just once. The ten largest make up about 9.3% of the sample.

Trimming takes 2 bases off V and 6 bases off J; junction bases not matched to a gene: 8. From a lookup of the germline V gene, CDR1 and CDR2 are SGHRS and YFSETQ. From cysteine to phenylalanine, the CDR3 is 16 amino acids long. Only the CDR3 DNA is retained, 48 bases long and in frame from the first base. What was sequenced was memory CD4+ T cells sorted from blood. The cell subset or site tag for this specimen amounts to: CD45RA-negative fraction. The sequence joins TRBV5-1 to TRBJ2-1; 10 bases in the junction line up with TRBD2. The TCR comes from a man aged 25 to 45 in good health. The bases read TGCGCCAGCAGCTTATTCGAGCGGGAGGGTCGCAATGAGCAGTTCTTC. This sequence encodes CASSLFEREGRNEQFF.